Listed below are T cell receptor beta chains from one sample, sequenced in a study of cytomegalovirus exposure and HLA in healthy donors. Data came from immunoSEQ multiplex PCR; TCRdb stores just in-frame clones and leaves some out. The repertoire holds around 85,000 clones, with roughly 80% as singletons. The sample comprised PBMCs. The receptors shown here come from a woman aged 50 to 60 in good health and CMV-seropositive. The CDR3 runs from the conserved cysteine through the conserved F or W. Each record gives: V gene, D gene, clone size, J gene, CDR3 DNA, CDR3 protein. The D gene is left open where the match is weak. A row's size may be missing; if present it is once, few, many or a size class.

V: TRBV28
D: TRBD1
size: NA
J: TRBJ2-5
DNA: TGTGCCAGCAGCTTTCAGGGGGCGAACCAAGAGACCCAGTACTTC
CDR3: CASSFQGANQETQYF

V: TRBV6-1
D: NA
size: few
J: TRBJ1-1
DNA: TGTGCCAGCATGAGGGGGGGATCGAACACTGAAGCTTTCTTT
CDR3: CASMRGGSNTEAFF

V: TRBV7-2
D: TRBD2
size: NA
J: TRBJ2-1
DNA: TGTGCCAGCAGCTTAGCAGCGGGACTATACAATGAGCAGTTCTTC
CDR3: CASSLAAGLYNEQFF

V: TRBV6-5
D: TRBD1
size: NA
J: TRBJ1-1
DNA: TGTGCCAGCAGTTCCGGACAGGTGGAAGCTTTCTTT
CDR3: CASSSGQVEAFF

V: TRBV6-5
D: NA
size: NA
J: TRBJ2-5
DNA: TGTGCCACCCTACGGACGGGGTTTGGGGAGACCCAGTACTTC
CDR3: CATLRTGFGETQYF

V: TRBV19
D: NA
size: NA
J: TRBJ2-7
DNA: TGTGCCAGTAGTATACAGGGAGGCTACGAGCAGTACTTC
CDR3: CASSIQGGYEQYF

V: TRBV19
D: TRBD1
size: NA
J: TRBJ2-2
DNA: TGTGCCAGTAGTACATCCGGGACAGGGGTCAACACCGGGGAGCTGTTTTTT
CDR3: CASSTSGTGVNTGELFF

V: TRBV7-3
D: TRBD1
size: NA
J: TRBJ1-1
DNA: TGTGCCAGCAGCCCCAGGGACAGGGGGAACACTGAAGCTTTCTTT
CDR3: CASSPRDRGNTEAFF

V: TRBV6-6
D: TRBD1
size: NA
J: TRBJ2-5
DNA: TGTGCCAGCAGCCCCCGCCGGCCGGGACAGGGTGAGACCCAGTACTTC
CDR3: CASSPRRPGQGETQYF

V: TRBV6-1
D: NA
size: once
J: TRBJ1-2
DNA: TGTGCCAGCAGACGGGGGGGCTACACCTTC
CDR3: CASRRGGYTF

V: TRBV15
D: NA
size: NA
J: TRBJ1-2
DNA: TGTGCCACCAGCAGAGATGAGTATGGCTACACCTTC
CDR3: CATSRDEYGYTF

V: TRBV30
D: NA
size: few
J: TRBJ1-1
DNA: TGTGCCTGGAGTTTATCTAGTTGGCAGGAAGCTTTCTTT
CDR3: CAWSLSSWQEAFF

V: TRBV19
D: TRBD2
size: NA
J: TRBJ2-3
DNA: TGTGCCAGTAGTGCGACTAGCAGGACAGATACGCAGTATTTT
CDR3: CASSATSRTDTQYF

V: TRBV20-1
D: NA
size: few
J: TRBJ1-1
DNA: TGCAGTGCTTCGAGGGCCTGGGAAGCTTTCTTT
CDR3: CSASRAWEAFF

V: TRBV27
D: TRBD1
size: NA
J: TRBJ1-2
DNA: TGTGCCAGCAGGGGACAGGGTATAGATGGCTACACCTTC
CDR3: CASRGQGIDGYTF

V: TRBV2
D: TRBD2
size: NA
J: TRBJ2-1
DNA: TGTGCCAGCAGTGAAGCGCTAAGCGGGAGAAGAAATGAGCAGTTCTTC
CDR3: CASSEALSGRRNEQFF

V: TRBV19
D: TRBD2
size: once
J: TRBJ2-2
DNA: TGTGTCAGTAGTAGGGGACTAGCGGGAGCCGGGGAGCTGTTTTTT
CDR3: CVSSRGLAGAGELFF

V: TRBV11-1
D: TRBD2
size: NA
J: TRBJ2-3
DNA: TGTGCCAGCAGCCCAGGGGCTAGCGGGAGGACAGATACGCAGTATTTT
CDR3: CASSPGASGRTDTQYF

V: TRBV5-6
D: TRBD1
size: few
J: TRBJ2-1
DNA: TGTGCCAGCAGCCTGGACAGGGAGCAGTTCTTC
CDR3: CASSLDREQFF

V: TRBV6-5
D: NA
size: NA
J: TRBJ2-3
DNA: TGTGCCAGCAGTAGTTTTTTCGGTACGCAGTATTTT
CDR3: CASSSFFGTQYF

V: TRBV7-2
D: TRBD2
size: NA
J: TRBJ2-3
DNA: TGTGCCAGCAGCTTTCATAGGGGAGGGTCAGATACGCAGTATTTT
CDR3: CASSFHRGGSDTQYF

V: TRBV30
D: TRBD2
size: few
J: TRBJ2-1
DNA: TGTGCCTGGAGTCGACTAGCGGGAGGTGATGAGCAGTTCTTC
CDR3: CAWSRLAGGDEQFF

V: TRBV30
D: NA
size: NA
J: TRBJ1-1
DNA: TGTGCCTGGAGTGCAAACACGAACACTGAAGCTTTCTTT
CDR3: CAWSANTNTEAFF

V: TRBV4-2
D: NA
size: NA
J: TRBJ2-2
DNA: TGTGCCAGCAGCTCAAGACCGACCTCGGGGGACGGGGAGCTGTTTTTT
CDR3: CASSSRPTSGDGELFF

V: TRBV27
D: TRBD1
size: NA
J: TRBJ1-4
DNA: TGTGCCAGCAGTTTATCGGGGGACATCAGGGGGGAAAAACTGTTTTTT
CDR3: CASSLSGDIRGEKLFF

V: TRBV7-2
D: TRBD2
size: NA
J: TRBJ2-1
DNA: TGTGCCAGCAGCTTACAAGCGGGAGCCAATGAGCAGTTCTTC
CDR3: CASSLQAGANEQFF

V: TRBV29-1
D: TRBD1
size: NA
J: TRBJ1-2
DNA: TGCAGCGTTTTGGGACAGTGGTTCGACGGCTACACCTTC
CDR3: CSVLGQWFDGYTF

V: TRBV6-1
D: NA
size: NA
J: TRBJ2-1
DNA: TGTGCCAGCAGTGAAGAAGAGTTCAATGAGCAGTTCTTC
CDR3: CASSEEEFNEQFF

V: TRBV4-1
D: NA
size: few
J: TRBJ2-5
DNA: TGCGCCAGCAGCCAAGAGGGCAGCGCTAGGGGGGAGACCCAGTACTTC
CDR3: CASSQEGSARGETQYF

V: TRBV13
D: NA
size: once
J: TRBJ1-2
DNA: TGTGCCAGCAGCTCCGGGAGGATCGGGCCCTATGGCTACACCTTC
CDR3: CASSSGRIGPYGYTF

V: TRBV5-4
D: TRBD1
size: NA
J: TRBJ2-4
DNA: TGTGCCAGCAGCTGGACAGGGGCCGAAAACATTCAGTACTTC
CDR3: CASSWTGAENIQYF

V: TRBV6-1
D: TRBD1
size: NA
J: TRBJ1-2
DNA: TGTGCCAGCAGCCCCGGGGGACAGGACTATGGCTACACCTTC
CDR3: CASSPGGQDYGYTF

V: TRBV5-1
D: NA
size: NA
J: TRBJ1-1
DNA: TGCGCCAGCAGCTTGGCCATGGATCCTCGGGACACTGAAGCTTTCTTT
CDR3: CASSLAMDPRDTEAFF

V: TRBV2
D: NA
size: NA
J: TRBJ1-2
DNA: TGTGCCAGCAAGGTCATACAGGGTGATGGCTACACCTTC
CDR3: CASKVIQGDGYTF

V: TRBV30
D: NA
size: NA
J: TRBJ1-1
DNA: TGTGCCTGGGGACAGTGGGACGAGAACACTGAAGCTTTCTTT
CDR3: CAWGQWDENTEAFF

V: TRBV6-5
D: NA
size: once
J: TRBJ2-1
DNA: TGTGCCAGCAGTAAGGAGCGACCCTCCTACAATGAGCAGTTCTTC
CDR3: CASSKERPSYNEQFF

V: TRBV15
D: NA
size: once
J: TRBJ2-5
DNA: TGTGCCACCAGCAGAGATCAGGAGACCCAGTACTTC
CDR3: CATSRDQETQYF

V: TRBV6-5
D: NA
size: NA
J: TRBJ1-1
DNA: TGTGCCAGCAGCTATGGGTGGGAGGGCACTGAAGCTTTCTTT
CDR3: CASSYGWEGTEAFF

V: TRBV30
D: TRBD2
size: NA
J: TRBJ2-1
DNA: TGTGCCTGGAGTGGGGGGGGTAATGAGCAGTTCTTC
CDR3: CAWSGGGNEQFF

V: TRBV7-9
D: NA
size: NA
J: TRBJ1-1
DNA: TGTTCCAGCAGCTCCCCGGGAGGGGGAGCTTTCTTT
CDR3: CSSSSPGGGAFF